This T cell receptor (beta chain) was obtained from a study of shared clonotypes between healthy human individuals (TCRdb year 2020). A note on the overall study: A few men and two women, aged 18 to 49 years, made up the cohort. Per donor, three plates each were used for CD4 naive and CD4 memory, two for CD8 naive, and one for CD8 memory. The study deeply sequenced blood TCR repertoires of five healthy adults to estimate repertoire size and the extent of clonotype sharing between individuals. Libraries were prepared and TCR repertoires were sequenced by different laboratories using diverse techniques, in order to increase sequencing depth and limit assay-specific biases. Each donor's leukapheresis produced roughly between roughly 0.85 and 10 billion PBMCs.

Turning to this clone: The antigen it binds to is not known. Base quality data are lacking; no much larger clone is found one base away.

The donors were healthy, HIV-negative adults with no recently reported acute infections or vaccinations. All donors were Caucasian adults living in Nashville, Tennessee, USA. Magnetic negative selection was used to enrich CD4+ T cells, after which naive cells were positively selected on CD45RA and the negative fraction became the memory subset. Blood was obtained by leukapheresis, after which PBMCs were separated by Ficoll-Histopaque density gradient centrifugation and cryopreserved in liquid nitrogen vapor phase. Analytical flow cytometry was used to check the purity and quantity of every magnetically sorted T cell population. Each sorted fraction had its genomic DNA isolated and then quantified by UV absorbance on a Nanodrop 2000c. Summary of the overall study and its limitations: Larger estimated clonotype richness was generally found for naive subsets than for memory subsets. Because the study included a small number of donors, the genetic and exposure-history diversity represented was limited. Clonotypes shared by all four sorted-subset donors showed higher generation probabilities than non-shared clonotypes. Pairwise subsampling led to the expectation that sequencing depth would affect the degree of clonotype sharing among donors. Incomplete sequencing was indicated by rarefaction of sorted-subset datasets, despite the large sequencing depth. Sharing across several donors was observed for around 4.8% of naive CD4, around 3.5% of naive CD8, over 2% of memory CD4, and around 0.44% of memory CD8 clonotypes. Sampling was restricted to blood, and TCR repertoires in tissues likely differ from the TCR repertoires found in blood.

Using the deep immunoSEQ assay, TCR CDR3 regions were amplified from genomic DNA by multiplex PCR. Genomic DNA extracted from each cell subset was distributed evenly over all wells of several immunoSEQ 96-well plates, and each plate served as one replicate. Each replicate PCR for sorted subsets received about 220 ng genomic DNA, equal to about 30,000 T cell genomes. Purified libraries were measured with a Qubit 3.0 fluorometer, size-checked on a Bioanalyzer 2100, and measured again with the KAPA Library Quantification kit. A separate single-read 150-cycle Illumina NextSeq 550 flow cell was used to sequence each immunoSEQ 96-well plate. As for how the authors treated the data: The immunoSEQ output contained only junctional sequences without quality scores, so filtering could not match that applied to full-length reads. Sequences were annotated with PyIR, a Python wrapper for IgBLAST v1.9, and V/J genes and CDR3 were assigned using IMGT germline references. Reads with weak V/J assignments (E-value above 1e-6), missing CDR3, stop codons, out-of-frame junctions, or ambiguous translated residues were removed. V3J clonotypes were defined as sequences sharing the same inferred V gene, J gene, and CDR3 amino acid sequence. Percentage overlap between repertoires was computed as shared unique clonotypes divided by the size of the smaller repertoire. RTK rarefaction, the Chao1 estimator, and Recon v2.1 estimates of unobserved clonotypes were used to assess repertoire richness. Generation probabilities for all TCRbeta clonotypes obtained by the gDNA method from several donors were computed using OLGA. TCRdb holds this immuneACCESS table with in-frame rearrangements only. Some clones are missing; in checked studies, unresolved V genes explain under half, and the rest has no known cause. V and J calls and clone size are those listed in that table; D and trimming were worked out from the DNA. The sample records roughly 2.5 million clones, approximately 92% of which are singletons. 0.14% of the sample rests with the top ten.

CDR1 and CDR2 (SGHTA, FQGNSA) derive from the germline V gene. The CDR3 measures 16 amino acids from cysteine to phenylalanine. The read is trimmed to its CDR3 DNA, 48 bases read in frame from base 1. V is clipped by 5 bases and J by 4 bases, and the sequence between their germline boundaries is 17 bases long. The sequence derives from a man aged 18-30 years in good health. Rearrangement joined TRBV7-2 to TRBJ2-2; D gene: possibly TRBD2, on 5 matching bases. Material: naive CD4+ T cells sorted from blood. Interpreted using the paper, the cell subset or site label stands for: CD45RA+ positively selected. In nucleotides, the sequence is TGTGCCAGCAGCGCCGCGGGCCCTCAGGTCACCGGGGAGCTGTTTTTT. It is translated as CASSAAGPQVTGELFF.